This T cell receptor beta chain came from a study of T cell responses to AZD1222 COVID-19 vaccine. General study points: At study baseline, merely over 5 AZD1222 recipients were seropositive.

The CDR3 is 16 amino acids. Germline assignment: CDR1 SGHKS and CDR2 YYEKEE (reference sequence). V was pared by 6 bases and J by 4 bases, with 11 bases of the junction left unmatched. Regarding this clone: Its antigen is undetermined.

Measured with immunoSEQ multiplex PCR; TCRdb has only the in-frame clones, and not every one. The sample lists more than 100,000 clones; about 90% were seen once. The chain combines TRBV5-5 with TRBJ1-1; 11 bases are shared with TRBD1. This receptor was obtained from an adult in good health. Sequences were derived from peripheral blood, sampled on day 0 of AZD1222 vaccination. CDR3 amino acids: CASKGQGASVGTEAFF. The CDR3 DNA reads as TGTGCCAGCAAAGGACAGGGGGCGTCTGTGGGCACTGAAGCTTTCTTT.